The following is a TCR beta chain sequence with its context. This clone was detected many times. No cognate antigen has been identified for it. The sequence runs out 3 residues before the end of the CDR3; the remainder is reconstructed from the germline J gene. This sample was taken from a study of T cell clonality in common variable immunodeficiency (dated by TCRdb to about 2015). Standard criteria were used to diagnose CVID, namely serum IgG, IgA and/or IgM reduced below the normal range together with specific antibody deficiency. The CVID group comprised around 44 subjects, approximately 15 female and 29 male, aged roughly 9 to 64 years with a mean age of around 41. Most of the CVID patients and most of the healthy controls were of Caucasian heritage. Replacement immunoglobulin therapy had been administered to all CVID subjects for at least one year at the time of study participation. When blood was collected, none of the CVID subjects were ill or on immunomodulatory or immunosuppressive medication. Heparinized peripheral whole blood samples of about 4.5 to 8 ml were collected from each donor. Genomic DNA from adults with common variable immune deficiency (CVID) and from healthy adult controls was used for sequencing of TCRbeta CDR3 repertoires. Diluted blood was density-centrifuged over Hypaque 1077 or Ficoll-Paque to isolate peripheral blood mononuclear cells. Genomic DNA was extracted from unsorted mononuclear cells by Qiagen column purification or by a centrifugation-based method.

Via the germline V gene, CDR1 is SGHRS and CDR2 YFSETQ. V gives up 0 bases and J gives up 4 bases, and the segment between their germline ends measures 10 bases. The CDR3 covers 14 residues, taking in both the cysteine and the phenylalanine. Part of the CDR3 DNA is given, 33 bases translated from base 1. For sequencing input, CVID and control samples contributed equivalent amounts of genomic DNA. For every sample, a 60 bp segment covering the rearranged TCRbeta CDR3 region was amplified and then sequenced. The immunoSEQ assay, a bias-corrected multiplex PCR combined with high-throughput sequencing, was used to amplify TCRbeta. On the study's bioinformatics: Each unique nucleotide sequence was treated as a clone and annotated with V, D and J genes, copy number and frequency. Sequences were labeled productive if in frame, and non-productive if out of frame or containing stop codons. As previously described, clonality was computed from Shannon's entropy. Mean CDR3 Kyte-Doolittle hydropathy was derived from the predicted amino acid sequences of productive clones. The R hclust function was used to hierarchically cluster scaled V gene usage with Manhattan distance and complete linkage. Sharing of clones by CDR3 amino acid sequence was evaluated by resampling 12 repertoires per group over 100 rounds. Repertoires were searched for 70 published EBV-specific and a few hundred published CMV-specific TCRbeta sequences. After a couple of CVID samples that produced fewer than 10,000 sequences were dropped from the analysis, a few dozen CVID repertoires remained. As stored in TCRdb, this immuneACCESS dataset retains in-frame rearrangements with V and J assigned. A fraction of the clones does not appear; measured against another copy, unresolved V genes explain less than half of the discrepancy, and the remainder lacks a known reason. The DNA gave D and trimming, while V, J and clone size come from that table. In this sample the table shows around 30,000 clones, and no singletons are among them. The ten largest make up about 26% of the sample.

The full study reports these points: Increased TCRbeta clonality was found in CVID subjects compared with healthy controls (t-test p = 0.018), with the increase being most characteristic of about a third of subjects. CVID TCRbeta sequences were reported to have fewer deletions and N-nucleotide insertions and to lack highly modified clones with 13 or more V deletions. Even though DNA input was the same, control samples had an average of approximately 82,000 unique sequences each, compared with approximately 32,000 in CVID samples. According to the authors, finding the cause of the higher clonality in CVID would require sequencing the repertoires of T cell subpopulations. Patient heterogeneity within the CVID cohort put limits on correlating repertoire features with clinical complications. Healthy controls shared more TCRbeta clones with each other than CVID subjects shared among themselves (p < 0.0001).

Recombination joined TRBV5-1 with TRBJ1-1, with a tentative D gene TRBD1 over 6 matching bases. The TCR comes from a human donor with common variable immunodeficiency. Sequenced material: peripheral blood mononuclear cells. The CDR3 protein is CASSLGGGSTEAFF. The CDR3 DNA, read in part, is TGCGCCAGCAGCTTGGGAGGGGGTTCCACTGAA.